Listed below are T cell receptor beta chains from one sample, sequenced in a study of CD8 T cells in ankylosing spondylitis. TCRdb analysed the 5' RACE reads with MiXCR anew, one entry per CDR3 protein. The sample lists 150,000 to 200,000 distinct CDR3 sequences, around a tenth occurring once. Sequencing used blood, either unsorted or a sorted T cell fraction (not recorded which). All receptors come from a female donor with ankylosing spondylitis or in good health (not recorded which). Each CDR3 is given with its conserved first and last residue.

length	V	J	CDR3
15	TRBV3-1	TRBJ1-1	CASSLGQGVYTEAFF
18	TRBV5-4	TRBJ2-1	CASSLASGRGLAYNEQFF
16	TRBV5-1	TRBJ2-7	CASSSEGGSGPYEQYF
17	TRBV7-9	TRBJ1-5	CASSLNGTGGDLQPQHF
13	TRBV5-6	TRBJ2-5	CASSQGQAETQYF
14	TRBV30	TRBJ1-2	CAWIPSDNDYGYTF
14	TRBV30	TRBJ2-7	CAWMRWRGGDEQYF
15	TRBV5-1	TRBJ2-3	CASSPEASGSDTQYF
13	TRBV10-2	TRBJ2-7	CASSELRTYEQYF
11	TRBV27	TRBJ2-1	CAIRSYNEQFF
15	TRBV24-1	TRBJ2-1	CATSDRAGAGHEQFF
15	TRBV7-9	TRBJ2-7	CASSSRDRDLYEQYF
13	TRBV20-1	TRBJ2-7	CSALTSRTYEQYF
13	TRBV27	TRBJ2-7	CASSGGSGYEQYF
15	TRBV27	TRBJ2-1	CASSHGTSGLNEQFF
15	TRBV20-1	TRBJ2-1	CSASLAGSSYNEQFF
15	TRBV5-6	TRBJ2-7	CASSSGLAASYEQYF
11	TRBV20-1	TRBJ2-3	CSALRQEAQYF
16	TRBV4-3	TRBJ2-7	CASSQDPRGPSYEQYF
14	TRBV4-2	TRBJ2-1	CAMRPGLVVAEQFF
13	TRBV5-1	TRBJ1-1	CASSSSRFPEAFF
13	TRBV25-1	TRBJ1-1	CASSGAVTGGAFF
19	TRBV20-1	TRBJ2-1	CSASLGLAGGIFSYNEQFF
15	TRBV5-4	TRBJ2-1	CASSWKREAHNEQFF
14	TRBV6-5	TRBJ1-1	CASSLRSDNTEAFF
13	TRBV9	TRBJ1-5	CASSVEGVQPQHF
15	TRBV20-1	TRBJ2-2	CSARLPGRDTGELFF
15	TRBV7-9	TRBJ2-5	CASTRSIESEETQYF
14	TRBV7-9	TRBJ2-3	CASSPQNPGDTQYF
14	TRBV14	TRBJ1-2	CASSSAHGGYGYTF
15	TRBV7-3	TRBJ1-3	CASSEAGTTGNTIYF
15	TRBV10-3	TRBJ2-7	CAISEVGRQFYEQYF
14	TRBV4-3	TRBJ2-1	CASSQEGPRDEQFF
17	TRBV20-1	TRBJ1-1	CSAFGTGGTLTLPEAFF
14	TRBV20-1	TRBJ2-1	CSALASGRADEQFF
12	TRBV20-1	TRBJ2-1	CSARDRGHEQFF
14	TRBV18	TRBJ2-2	CASSPQMRTGELFF
15	TRBV5-1	TRBJ2-3	CASNSAVRNTDTQYF
15	TRBV12-3/TRBV12-4	TRBJ2-1	CASSPAGTGGNEQFF
16	TRBV30	TRBJ2-3	CAWSVGTGGFADTQYF
13	TRBV27	TRBJ2-1	CASSLVGDTEQFF
19	TRBV5-6	TRBJ2-1	CARSPGLAGDVPFYNEQFF
15	TRBV12-3/TRBV12-4	TRBJ2-5	CASSRSGRREETQYF
12	TRBV6-5	TRBJ2-3	CASSPGSDTQYF
14	TRBV7-6	TRBJ2-5	CASSPQTGVKTQYF